This is a list of T cell receptor beta chains from one sample in a study of blood T cell repertoires in COVID-19. Produced via immunoSEQ multiplex PCR; TCRdb's table is partial and in-frame only. This sample yields roughly 250,000 clones, of which 70% to 90% are seen a single time; approximately 4.2% belongs to the top ten. Sequenced material: PBMCs or T cells enriched from blood (not recorded which). The receptors come from a woman aged 25 to 39 who had recovered from COVID-19. CDR3s include the opening cysteine and the closing phenylalanine or tryptophan. The D gene is left open where the match is weak. Rows give clone size only sometimes, using once, few, many, or a class for an expanded clone.

>TRBV2|TRBD1|-|TRBJ1-2
TGTGCCAGCAGATGGACAGGGGGTAACTATGGCTACACCTTC
CASRWTGGNYGYTF
>TRBV19|-|-|TRBJ2-3
TGTGCCAGTAGTATTGAGGGAACATGGATAAGCACAGATACGCAGTATTTT
CASSIEGTWISTDTQYF
>TRBV28|TRBD1|-|TRBJ2-5
TGTGCCAGCAGTTTATGGGGCGGGGCAGGGGGCGAGGAGACCCAGTACTTC
CASSLWGGAGGEETQYF
>TRBV2|TRBD1|-|TRBJ1-4
TGTGCCAGCACCCTTCAGGACAGGGGCGATGAAAAACTGTTTTTT
CASTLQDRGDEKLFF
>TRBV30|-|-|TRBJ1-1
TGTGCCTGGAGTTTGGAGGGGATCACTGAAGCTTTCTTT
CAWSLEGITEAFF
>TRBV19|-|once|TRBJ1-4
TGTGCCAGTAGTAGCGGGGTCTTCACCGACGATTATGAAAAACTGTTTTTT
CASSSGVFTDDYEKLFF
>TRBV2|-|-|TRBJ1-2
TGTGCCAGCAAGCGTTTTGGCTATGGCTACACCTTC
CASKRFGYGYTF
>TRBV7-6|TRBD1|-|TRBJ2-7
TGTGCCAGCAGCTTCCGGGACAGGGCCGAGCAGTACTTC
CASSFRDRAEQYF
>TRBV7-9|-|-|TRBJ1-3
TGTGCCAGCAGCCTAAGCTTCTCTGGAAACACCATATATTTT
CASSLSFSGNTIYF
>TRBV19|-|few|TRBJ1-2
TGTGCCAGTAGCGACCCTCGACAGGACAGCCTGAACTATGGCTACACCTTC
CASSDPRQDSLNYGYTF
>TRBV7-9|-|-|TRBJ2-3
TGTGCCAGCAGCTTTGGGGGGGGGCAAAGCACAGATACGCAGTATTTT
CASSFGGGQSTDTQYF
>TRBV7-9|-|-|TRBJ2-5
TGTGCCAGCAGGTCCCAGGGGGGATACCAAGAGACCCAGTACTTC
CASRSQGGYQETQYF
>TRBV2|-|-|TRBJ1-1
TGTGCCAGCAGTCCAATACCCCAGGGTCGCACTGAAGCTTTCTTT
CASSPIPQGRTEAFF
>TRBV9|-|-|TRBJ2-7
TGTGCCAGCAGCGTAGGACCGACGACAAGCTCCTACGAGCAGTACTTC
CASSVGPTTSSYEQYF
>TRBV5-6|-|-|TRBJ2-1
TGTGCCAGCCAGGTGGGGGGCAATGAGCAGTTCTTC
CASQVGGNEQFF
>TRBV1|-|-|TRBJ2-3
TGCACCAGCAGCCAAAGGCAGGCAAGCACAGATACGCAGTATTTT
CTSSQRQASTDTQYF
>TRBV6-5|-|-|TRBJ2-7
TGTGCCAGCAGTCCGGGACAAGTCTACGAGCAGTACTTC
CASSPGQVYEQYF
>TRBV11-2|-|-|TRBJ1-6
TGTGCCAGCAGCTTTGATTCACCGGGGGGGTATAATTCACCCCTCCACTTT
CASSFDSPGGYNSPLHF
>TRBV9|-|-|TRBJ2-5
TGTGCCAGCAGCGAGGGGGGGTCACGACAAGAGACCCAGTACTTC
CASSEGGSRQETQYF
>TRBV29-1|TRBD1|-|TRBJ1-2
TGCAGCGTTGAGGGACAGGGGGCCCCGAGCTACACCTTC
CSVEGQGAPSYTF
>TRBV29-1|-|-|TRBJ1-5
TGCAGCGTTGAACCCCACTCCGGGCAGCCCCAGCATTTT
CSVEPHSGQPQHF
>TRBV28|-|-|TRBJ1-2
TGTGCCAGCAGTCCCACTCAAAGCCACTATGGCTACACCTTC
CASSPTQSHYGYTF
>TRBV6-5|-|-|TRBJ1-1
TGTGCCAGCAGTTACCCAAGGGGTTTAACTGAAGCTTTCTTT
CASSYPRGLTEAFF
>TRBV30|-|-|TRBJ1-6
TGTGCCTGGAGTGTAGGTGGACAGAATTCACCCCTCCACTTT
CAWSVGGQNSPLHF
>TRBV10-3|-|-|TRBJ1-5
TGTGCCATCAGTGAGTCGTTTCCGGGGAGGCGGGCTCAGCCCCAGCATTTT
CAISESFPGRRAQPQHF
>TRBV2|-|-|TRBJ1-5
TGTGCCAGCAGTGGACAGCCTTATAGCAATCAGCCCCAGCATTTT
CASSGQPYSNQPQHF
>TRBV7-8|-|-|TRBJ1-1
TGTGCCAGCAGCTTAGGTTGGAGGGGAGGGAACACTGAAGCTTTCTTT
CASSLGWRGGNTEAFF
>TRBV10-2|TRBD1|-|TRBJ2-5
TGCGCCAGCAGTGGGCGGAGGACAGGGGGCCAAGAGACCCAGTACTTC
CASSGRRTGGQETQYF
>TRBV7-3|-|-|TRBJ1-6
TGTGCCAGCAGCGTTCAACAGGATTCACCCCTCCACTTT
CASSVQQDSPLHF
>TRBV6-6|-|-|TRBJ2-1
TGTGCCAGCAGTTACCACCCCCGGGACAAGGAGTTCTTC
CASSYHPRDKEFF
>TRBV6-6|TRBD1|-|TRBJ1-4
TGTGCCATCTCGGACAGGAATGAAAAACTGTTTTTT
CAISDRNEKLFF
>TRBV15|TRBD1|-|TRBJ1-6
TGTGCCACCAGCACCAGGACAGGGGGCGCCTATAATTCACCCCTCCACTTT
CATSTRTGGAYNSPLHF
>TRBV6-5|TRBD1|-|TRBJ1-4
TGTGCCAGCAGTTACTCCCCAGGGGGCGAGAGTGAAAAACTGTTTTTT
CASSYSPGGESEKLFF
>TRBV28|-|few|TRBJ1-5
TGTGCCAGCAGTTTAGGGTTGGGGCCAGGTCAGCCCCAGCATTTT
CASSLGLGPGQPQHF
>TRBV4-1|-|once|TRBJ2-5
TGCGCCAGCAGCCAATATCCAGTAGAGACCCAGTACTTC
CASSQYPVETQYF
>TRBV21-1|-|-|TRBJ2-1
TGTGCCAGCAGCAAGGACAGATACAATGAGCAGTTCTTC
CASSKDRYNEQFF
>TRBV5-1|TRBD2|-|TRBJ2-1
TGCGCCAGCAGGTCACTAGCGGGACCTCACAATGAGCAGTTCTTC
CASRSLAGPHNEQFF
>TRBV7-9|-|-|TRBJ1-2
TGTGCCAGCAGCTCGGACGGACATAACTATGGCTACACCTTC
CASSSDGHNYGYTF
>TRBV28|TRBD2|-|TRBJ2-1
TGTGCCAGCACTAGCGGAGCCTTTAATGAGCAGTTCTTC
CASTSGAFNEQFF
>TRBV13|TRBD1|-|TRBJ1-1
TGTGCCAGCAGCACTGGACAGGGGGCGACTGAAGCTTTCTTT
CASSTGQGATEAFF
>TRBV3-1/TRBV3-2|TRBD1|-|TRBJ1-4
TGTGCCAGCAGCCCCGGGACAGGGGGCGCGGCAACTAATGAAAAACTGTTTTTT
CASSPGTGGAATNEKLFF
>TRBV7-9|TRBD1|-|TRBJ1-4
TGTGCCAGCAGCTACCTACAGGGGGTAGAAGAAAAACTGTTTTTT
CASSYLQGVEEKLFF
>TRBV28|-|-|TRBJ1-2
TGTGCCAGCTATCAGAACAGGGCCCCGTATGGCTACACCTTC
CASYQNRAPYGYTF
>TRBV19|-|-|TRBJ1-2
TGTGCCAGTAGTATGGGCTTTAACTATGGCTACACCTTC
CASSMGFNYGYTF
>TRBV19|-|-|TRBJ2-1
TGTGCCAGTAGTATAGGGCAGGTCTACAATGAGCAGTTCTTC
CASSIGQVYNEQFF
>TRBV29-1|-|-|TRBJ1-2
TGCAGCGCTGAAGAGCTCGGGGGTGGCTACACCTTC
CSAEELGGGYTF
>TRBV5-1|-|-|TRBJ1-2
TGCGCCAGCAGCTTGGACAGGGCCTATGGCTACACCTTC
CASSLDRAYGYTF
>TRBV10-3|TRBD1|-|TRBJ1-2
TGTGCCATCAGTGGATGGGGGGGACAGGAAGCTAACTATGGCTACACCTTC
CAISGWGGQEANYGYTF
>TRBV4-1|TRBD1|-|TRBJ2-7
TGCGCCAGCAGCCCACCAAAAATAGACAGGGGTCGGACTCCCCTTTACGAGCAGTACTTC
CASSPPKIDRGRTPLYEQYF
>TRBV7-6|TRBD1|-|TRBJ2-3
TGTGCCAGCAGCCCTGGCAGGGGGTCCACAGATACGCAGTATTTT
CASSPGRGSTDTQYF
>TRBV5-4|TRBD1|-|TRBJ1-1
TGTGCCAGCAGCATAGGACAGGGCGAAGCTTTCTTT
CASSIGQGEAFF
>TRBV3-1/TRBV3-2|-|-|TRBJ1-1
TGTGCCAGCAGCCAAGTGTACACGAACACTGAAGCTTTCTTT
CASSQVYTNTEAFF
>TRBV2|TRBD2|-|TRBJ2-2
TGTGCCAGCAGGTTGGGAGCGGGAGTGCCCGGGGAGCTGTTTTTT
CASRLGAGVPGELFF